Below, 17 T cell receptor beta chains from the same sample are listed, as sequenced in a study of T-cell reconstitution after alpha-beta-depleted transplantation in children. TCRbeta library construction was performed incorporating unique molecular identifiers. Via MiXCR, TCRdb re-called the PCR reads, giving one row per CDR3 protein. The sample carries about 980,000 distinct CDR3 sequences, about 29% recorded once. Sample: PBMCs, mostly from graft donor cells, taken 360 days after TCRalphabeta/CD19-depleted stem cell transplant. Receptors were obtained from a boy under two years old who had a stem cell transplant for SCID, so the T cells may come from the graft donor.

The chain uses TRBV20-1 and TRBJ1-1; D might be TRBD1 (5 bases). The CDR3 runs 13 residues. V shed 3 bases and J shed 4 bases, with 12 bases lying between them. The germline gives CDR1 DFQATT, CDR2 SNEGSKA (reference sequence). The CDR3 region is CSARSVGGTEAFF. CDR3 DNA sequence: TGCAGTGCTAGGTCAGTCGGGGGCACTGAAGCTTTCTTT.

This clonotype was seen a few times. The chain carries TRBV20-1 and TRBJ2-1; D gene uncertain. The CDR3 covers 14 residues. CDR1 and CDR2 (germline): DFQATT, SNEGSKA (reference sequence). The V end lost 4 bases, the J end lost 7 bases, and 17 bases lay between the germline ends. The CDR3 spells CSAIGALLQNEQFF. Here the CDR3 DNA reads TGCAGTGCTATAGGAGCTCTCCTACAGAATGAGCAGTTCTTC.

The chain couples TRBV2 to TRBJ1-2; the match to TRBD1 covers 7 bases. Germline V CDR1 and CDR2: SNHLY, FYNNEI. This CDR3 has 15 amino acids. Losses at the gene ends were 6 bases for V and 6 bases for J; bases not matched to a gene: 13. This CDR3 reads CASRPSSIGGDGYTF. The DNA of the CDR3 is TGTGCCAGCAGGCCCTCAAGTATAGGGGGCGATGGCTACACCTTC.

V and J are TRBV20-1 and TRBJ2-1; unclear D gene. The germline V and J ends were trimmed by 3 bases and 2 bases, with 23 bases remaining between them. There are 18 residues in the CDR3. Germline values: CDR1 DFQATT, CDR2 SNEGSKA (reference sequence). CDR3 bases: TGCAGTGCTAGGATTTATGGAGACCCCGGGTGGGCCTACAATGAGCAGTTCTTC. As protein: CSARIYGDPGWAYNEQFF.

The chain couples TRBV29-1 to TRBJ2-3, with 9 bases matching TRBD2. J was trimmed by 0 bases and V by 4 bases; bases with no gene match: 2. CDR1 is SQVTM and CDR2 is ANQGSEA in the germline V gene. This CDR3 comprises 14 residues. The CDR3 DNA follows: TGCAGCGTTGTTGCGGGGGGGAGCACAGATACGCAGTATTTT. Translation: CSVVAGGSTDTQYF.

This chain links TRBV20-1 with TRBJ1-5; D may be TRBD1 (6 bases). V lost 0 bases, J lost 2 bases, and 11 bases lay in between. Germline V lookup: CDR1 DFQATT, CDR2 SNEGSKA (reference sequence). The CDR3 covers 15 residues. The CDR3: CSARDLAGGNQPQHF. The CDR3 coding sequence is TGCAGTGCTAGAGATTTGGCAGGGGGCAATCAGCCCCAGCATTTT.

The chain links TRBV5-4 to TRBJ2-5, with D perhaps TRBD1 (5 bases). The germline CDR1 and CDR2 sequences are SGHNT and YYREEE (reference sequence). The CDR3 contains 13 residues. V gave up 10 bases and J gave up 2 bases, with 15 bases separating them. CDR3 sequence: CAVDSRQQETQYF. The CDR3 DNA reads as TGTGCCGTGGATTCGAGACAGCAAGAGACCCAGTACTTC.

V usage is TRBV4-2 and J usage is TRBJ2-1; the D gene is possibly TRBD2 (7 bases). The germline gives CDR1 LGHNA, CDR2 YNFKEQ. The CDR3 contains 15 residues. Trimming left V 6 bases short and J 4 bases short, with 16 bases between. The CDR3 nucleotides are TGTGCCAGCAGGTCTGGGGGGGGGCAGTACAATGAGCAGTTCTTC. Its protein is CASRSGGGQYNEQFF.

The chain employs TRBV10-3 and TRBJ2-1, with no clear D. Germline V gives CDR1 ENHRY, CDR2 SYGVKD. Trimming removed 0 bases at V and 0 bases at J, with 3 bases between. The CDR3 is 14 amino acids. The CDR3: CAISESVSYNEQFF. The DNA of the CDR3 is TGTGCCATCAGTGAGTCAGTCTCCTACAATGAGCAGTTCTTC.

The chain employs TRBV5-1 and TRBJ1-2; D possibly corresponds to TRBD1 (6 bases). The CDR3 runs to 14 residues. The V gene lost 3 bases and the J gene lost 8 bases, with 17 bases spanning the gap. Germline V gene lookup returns CDR1 SGHRS and CDR2 YFSETQ. The CDR3 coding sequence is TGCGCCAGCAGCTCCTCCGGGACAATCTTAGGCTACACCTTC. It specifies CASSSSGTILGYTF.

The genes are TRBV6-2 or TRBV6-3 and TRBJ2-3; D is unresolved. The CDR3 is made up of 15 amino acids. Germline-derived CDR1 and CDR2 are MNHEY and SVGEGT. V was cut by 0 bases and J by 0 bases, with 7 bases left in between. The CDR3 DNA reads as TGTGCCAGCAGTTACTCTGATTCTAGCACAGATACGCAGTATTTT. Encoded protein: CASSYSDSSTDTQYF.

This clonotype occurred a few times. The V and J genes are TRBV28 and TRBJ2-1; no clear D gene. Germline V gene lookup returns CDR1 MDHEN and CDR2 SYDVKM. Trimming removed 5 bases from V and 8 bases from J, with 10 bases in between. This CDR3 spans 12 amino acids. The CDR3 spells CASSKVPDEQFF. As DNA, the CDR3 is TGTGCCAGCAGTAAGGTTCCCGATGAGCAGTTCTTC. Full variable domain (rest looked up from reference TRBV28 and TRBJ2-1): DVKVTQSSRYLVKRTGEKVFLECVQDMDHENMFWYRQDPGLGLRLIYFSYDVKMKEKGDIPEGYSVSREKKERFSLILESASTNQTSMYLCASSKVPDEQFFGPGTRLTVL.

There are a few counts of this clonotype. This chain joins TRBV14 and TRBJ2-2; possibly TRBD2 for D (6 bases). V lost 1 base and J lost 1, with 13 bases in between. Germline V gene data show CDR1 as SGHDN and CDR2 as FVKESK. The CDR3 loop spans 17 amino acids. This CDR3 is CASSQGSRTKNTGELFF. The CDR3 DNA follows: TGTGCCAGCAGCCAAGGTTCCCGGACTAAGAACACCGGGGAGCTGTTTTTT.

The chain links TRBV7-2 to TRBJ1-4; D is unresolved. Germline V gene sequence: CDR1 SGHTA, CDR2 FQGNSA. V lost 5 bases and J lost 0, with 10 bases in between. The CDR3 consists of 15 residues. Here the CDR3 reads CASSRNGPTNEKLFF. As DNA, the CDR3 is TGTGCCAGCAGCAGGAACGGACCAACTAATGAAAAACTGTTTTTT. Full variable domain (remainder filled in from reference TRBV7-2 and TRBJ1-4): GAGVSQSPSNKVTEKGKDVELRCDPISGHTALYWYRQSLGQGLEFLIYFQGNSAPDKSGLPSDRFSAERTGGSVSTLTIQRTQQEDSAVYLCASSRNGPTNEKLFFGSGTQLSVL.

This clonotype was observed a few times. The gene calls are TRBV10-3 and TRBJ2-1; 9 bases are shared with TRBD2. The V gene's germline CDR1 is ENHRY and CDR2 SYGVKD. After removal of 5 bases from V and 3 bases from J, the junction contained 5 bases not matched to a gene. CDR3 length equals 15 residues. CDR3 sequence (DNA): TGTGCCATCAGTCCTAGCGGGGATTTCTACAATGAGCAGTTCTTC. This translates into CAISPSGDFYNEQFF.

This clonotype was picked up a small number of times. The J gene is TRBJ2-5, the V gene TRBV5-1; the D is unclear. Per germline, CDR1 SGHRS and CDR2 YFSETQ. The CDR3 spans 16 residues. V was cut by 4 bases and J by 5 bases, with 21 bases left in between. The CDR3 reads CASSPSAPYLPETQYF. CDR3 bases: TGCGCCAGCAGCCCCAGCGCACCCTATCTGCCGGAGACCCAGTACTTC.

This clonotype was seen at least ten times. The rearrangement joins TRBV21-1 to TRBJ2-2; TRBD1 reflects the table's D call only, with no check against the DNA. TRBV21-1 counts as a pseudogene. There are 12 residues in the CDR3. The CDR3 sequence is CAGPGATGELFF. The DNA for the CDR3 is TGTGCCGGTCCAGGGGCCACCGGGGAGCTGTTTTTT.